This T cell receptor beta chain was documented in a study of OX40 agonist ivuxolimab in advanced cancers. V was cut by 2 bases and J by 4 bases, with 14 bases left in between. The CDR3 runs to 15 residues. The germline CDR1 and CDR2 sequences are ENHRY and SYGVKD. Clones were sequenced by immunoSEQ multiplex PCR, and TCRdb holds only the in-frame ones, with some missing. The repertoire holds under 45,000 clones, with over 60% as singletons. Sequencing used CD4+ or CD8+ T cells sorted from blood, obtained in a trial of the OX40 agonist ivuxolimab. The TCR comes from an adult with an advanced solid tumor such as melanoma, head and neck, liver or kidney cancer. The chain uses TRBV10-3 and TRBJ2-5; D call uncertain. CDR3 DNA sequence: TGTGCCATCAGTGAGCCACACCGTTTAGGAGAGACCCAGTACTTC. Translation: CAISEPHRLGETQYF.